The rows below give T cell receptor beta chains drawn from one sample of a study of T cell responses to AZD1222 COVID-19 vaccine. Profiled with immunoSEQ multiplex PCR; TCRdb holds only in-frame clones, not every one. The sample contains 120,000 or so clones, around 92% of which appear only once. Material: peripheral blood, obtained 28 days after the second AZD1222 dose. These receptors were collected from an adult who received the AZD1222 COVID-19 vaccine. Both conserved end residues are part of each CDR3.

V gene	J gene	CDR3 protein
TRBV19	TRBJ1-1	CASSATGGVEAFF
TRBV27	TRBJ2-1	CASSLSFSRGNNEQFF
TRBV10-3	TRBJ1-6	CANRGTDNSPLHF
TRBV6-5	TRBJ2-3	CASTSGVTDTQYF
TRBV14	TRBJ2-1	CASSRNRDNEQFF
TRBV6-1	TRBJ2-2	CASSDNWNTGELFF
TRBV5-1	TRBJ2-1	CASSFDLAGVDEQFF
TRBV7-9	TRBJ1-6	CASTPDTYNSPLHF
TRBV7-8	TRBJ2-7	CASSLVEGGPPSYEQYF
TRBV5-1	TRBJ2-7	CASSFSGGTYEQYF
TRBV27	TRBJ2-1	CASSFMGNEQFF
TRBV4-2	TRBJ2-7	CASSQPRQLTYEQYF
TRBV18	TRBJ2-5	CASSPLGLPVETQYF
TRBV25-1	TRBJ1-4	CASSELGGGGEKLFF
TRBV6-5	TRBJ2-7	CASESSYEQYF
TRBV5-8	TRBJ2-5	CASSPGGTSGGETQYF
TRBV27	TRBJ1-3	CASSLRGSSGNTIYF
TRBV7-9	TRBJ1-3	CASSIGQSGNTIYF
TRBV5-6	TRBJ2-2	CASSLGGGGPTGELFF
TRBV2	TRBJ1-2	CASSFTPGTNGYTF
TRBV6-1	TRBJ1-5	CASLQGQRPDQPQHF
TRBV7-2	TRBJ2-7	CASSKGLLPSERQYF
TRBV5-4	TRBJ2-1	CASSLARDRHNEQFF
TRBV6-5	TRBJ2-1	CASRDLAGGSNEQFF
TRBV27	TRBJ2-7	CASSFVPGLVYEQYF
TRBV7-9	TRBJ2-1	CASSLASPWNEQFF
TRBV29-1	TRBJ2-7	CSAKGGLAGAEQYF
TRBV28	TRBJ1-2	CASSSNPTGIYGYTF
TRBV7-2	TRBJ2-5	CASSSGKSGRWTQYF
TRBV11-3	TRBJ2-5	CASSLGLGTGQETQYF
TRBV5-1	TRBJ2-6	CASSPRLAGASGANVLTF
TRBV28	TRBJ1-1	CASTVPSLGMNTEAFF
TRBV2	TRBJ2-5	CASRSGTSGSKTQYF
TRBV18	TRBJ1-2	CASSPQGEQGVGYTF
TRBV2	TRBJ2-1	CASSEEIEQFF
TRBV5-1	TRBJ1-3	CASSSQGYSGNTIYF
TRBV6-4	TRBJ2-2	CASSLKPNTGELFF
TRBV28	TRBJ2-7	CASSRVGEAYEQYF